These 9 T cell receptor beta chains originate from one sample sequenced in a study of T-cell memory formation after mild COVID-19. TCRdb reprocessed the 5' RACE reads with MiXCR, giving one entry per CDR3 protein. Of 200,000 to 250,000 distinct CDR3 sequences listed, roughly a tenth are singletons. The specimen sequenced was PBMCs or a T cell subset sorted from them (not recorded which). The receptor source for this set is a man in his late teens or twenties who had mild COVID-19 (a few samples of this study predate the infection). Cell type and time point are not known.

A few counts support this clonotype. J is TRBJ1-6 and V is TRBV9; D uncertain. CDR3 length: 14 amino acids. Germline loops: CDR1 SGDLS, CDR2 YYNGEE. V dropped 0 bases and J dropped 10 bases, with 11 bases sitting between them. The CDR3 protein is CASSVADLGSPLHF. In DNA form, the CDR3 reads TGTGCCAGCAGCGTAGCGGATTTAGGGTCACCCCTCCACTTT.

V usage is TRBV27 and J usage is TRBJ1-1; D is possibly TRBD1 (5 bases). The CDR3 runs to 12 residues. The germline V and J ends were trimmed by 8 bases and 11 bases, with 18 bases remaining between them. Per the germline V gene, CDR1 is MNHEY and CDR2 is SMNVEV (reference sequence). The CDR3 here is CASARAGFGAFF. CDR3 sequence (DNA): TGTGCCAGCGCGAGGGCAGGGTTCGGGGCTTTCTTT.

This clonotype was seen more than once but under ten times. This sequence joins TRBV12-3 or TRBV12-4 and TRBJ2-5; the D is unclear. V was trimmed by 9 bases and J by 7 bases, leaving 12 bases between them. The length of the CDR3 is 11 residues. Written as DNA, the CDR3 is TGTGCCAGTTCAAGGGCGGTGACCCAGTACTTC. It yields the protein CASSRAVTQYF.

This chain connects TRBV30 to TRBJ2-7, with D possibly TRBD1 on 6 matching bases. Germline V lookup: CDR1 GTSNPN, CDR2 SVGIG (reference sequence). V was shortened by 5 bases and J by 0 bases, with 11 bases between the two germline ends. There are 13 residues in the CDR3. The CDR3 region is CAWEQGYSYEQYF. The CDR3 DNA sequence: TGTGCCTGGGAGCAGGGGTACTCCTACGAGCAGTACTTC.

The chain links TRBV5-1 to TRBJ2-1; 7 bases align to TRBD1. V lost 0 bases to trimming and J lost 6 bases; unmatched junction nucleotides: 6. The CDR3 is made up of 15 amino acids. Per germline, CDR1 SGHRS and CDR2 YFSETQ. CDR3 nucleotides: TGCGCCAGCAGCTTGGAGGGCGCAGGGGGCAATGAGCAGTTCTTC. Amino acids: CASSLEGAGGNEQFF.

This clonotype was seen a handful of times. The J gene is TRBJ2-1, the V gene TRBV3-1; weak D call: TRBD1 (6 bases). The CDR3 has 14 amino acids. From germline, CDR1 is LGHDT and CDR2 YNNKEL (reference sequence). V lost 4 bases and J lost 7, with 14 bases in between. Here the CDR3 reads CASSPRGWGNEQFF. The CDR3 nucleotides read TGTGCCAGCAGCCCCAGGGGATGGGGGAATGAGCAGTTCTTC.

The CDR3 region has the DNA TGCGCCAGCAGCACCCCCCCGGGTTGGCAGGGGGCAGATACGCAGTATTTT. Translated: CASSTPPGWQGADTQYF. The V call is TRBV4-1, the J call TRBJ2-3; 7 bases map to TRBD1. This CDR3 has 17 amino acids. Germline V gene lookup returns CDR1 MGHRA and CDR2 YSYEKL. Trimming at V came to 5 bases and at J to 4 bases, leaving 15 bases not matched to a gene.

This clonotype was seen at least ten times. The chain combines TRBV6-5 with TRBJ2-3, with TRBD1 as a possible D gene (6 bases). Trimming cost V 8 bases and J 3 bases, with 9 bases left between them. There are 12 residues in the CDR3. Germline CDR1 reads MNHEY; CDR2 reads SVGAGI. The CDR3 DNA reads TGTGCCAGCGGGGGCTCTACAGATACGCAGTATTTT. Protein sequence: CASGGSTDTQYF.

CDR3 amino acids: CATRGVDFDRSEQFF. The CDR3, as DNA: TGTGCCACCAGAGGGGTGGATTTCGACCGAAGTGAGCAGTTCTTC. The rearrangement links TRBV12-3 or TRBV12-4 to TRBJ2-1; possibly TRBD1 or TRBD2 for D (5 bases each). This CDR3 comprises 15 residues. V dropped 10 bases and J dropped 9 bases, with 25 bases sitting between them.